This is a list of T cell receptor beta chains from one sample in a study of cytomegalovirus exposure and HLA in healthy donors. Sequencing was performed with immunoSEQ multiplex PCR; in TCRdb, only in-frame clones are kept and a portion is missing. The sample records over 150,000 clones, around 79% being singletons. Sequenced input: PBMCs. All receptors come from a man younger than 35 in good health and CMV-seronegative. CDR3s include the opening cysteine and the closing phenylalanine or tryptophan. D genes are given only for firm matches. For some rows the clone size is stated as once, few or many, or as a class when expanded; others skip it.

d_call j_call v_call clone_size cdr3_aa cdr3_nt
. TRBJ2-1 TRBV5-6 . CASSFGQNEQFF TGTGCCAGCAGCTTTGGACAGAATGAGCAGTTCTTC
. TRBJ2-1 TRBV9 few CASSVVGQGYHEQFF TGTGCCAGCAGCGTAGTTGGGCAGGGGTACCATGAGCAGTTCTTC
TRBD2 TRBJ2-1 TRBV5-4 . CASSWGPGLAGNEQFF TGTGCCAGCAGCTGGGGGCCGGGACTAGCGGGTAATGAGCAGTTCTTC
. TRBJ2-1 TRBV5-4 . CASSYQYNEQFF TGTGCCAGCAGCTACCAGTACAATGAGCAGTTCTTC
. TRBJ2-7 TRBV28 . CASSFWGARIYEQYF TGTGCCAGCAGTTTTTGGGGCGCGCGGATTTACGAGCAGTACTTC
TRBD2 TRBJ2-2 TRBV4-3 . CASSQVGGGGELFF TGCGCCAGCAGCCAAGTCGGGGGGGGCGGGGAGCTGTTTTTT
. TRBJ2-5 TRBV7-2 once CASSKSDWEETQYF TGTGCCAGCAGCAAATCGGACTGGGAAGAGACCCAGTACTTC
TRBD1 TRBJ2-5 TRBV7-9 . CASGPTALTGAPETQYF TGTGCCAGCGGGCCCACGGCCCTAACAGGGGCCCCAGAGACCCAGTACTTC
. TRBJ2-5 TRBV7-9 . CASSLMVTLGETQYF TGTGCCAGCAGCTTAATGGTCACCCTCGGGGAGACCCAGTACTTC
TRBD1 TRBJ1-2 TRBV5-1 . CASRPGGDYGYTF TGCGCCAGCAGGCCAGGGGGAGACTATGGCTACACCTTC
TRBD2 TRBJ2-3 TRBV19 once CASEKAGFADTQYF TGTGCCAGCGAAAAAGCGGGGTTCGCAGATACGCAGTATTTT